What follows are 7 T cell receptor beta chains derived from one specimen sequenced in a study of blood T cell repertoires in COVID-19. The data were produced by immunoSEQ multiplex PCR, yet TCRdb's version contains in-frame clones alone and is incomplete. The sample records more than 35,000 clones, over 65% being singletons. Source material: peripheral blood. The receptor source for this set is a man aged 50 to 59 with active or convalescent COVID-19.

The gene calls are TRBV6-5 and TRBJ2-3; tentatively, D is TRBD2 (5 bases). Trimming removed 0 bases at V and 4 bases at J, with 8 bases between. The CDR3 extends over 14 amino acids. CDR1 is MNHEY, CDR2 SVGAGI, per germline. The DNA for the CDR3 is TGTGCCAGCAGTTACTCGATGAGGGCAGATACGCAGTATTTT. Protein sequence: CASSYSMRADTQYF.

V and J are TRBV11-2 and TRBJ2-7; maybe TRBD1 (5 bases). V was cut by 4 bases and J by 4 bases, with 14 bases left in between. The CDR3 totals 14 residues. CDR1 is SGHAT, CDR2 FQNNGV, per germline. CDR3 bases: TGTGCCAGCAGCTCCCTGGCCAGGGCTTACGAGCAGTACTTC. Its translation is CASSSLARAYEQYF.

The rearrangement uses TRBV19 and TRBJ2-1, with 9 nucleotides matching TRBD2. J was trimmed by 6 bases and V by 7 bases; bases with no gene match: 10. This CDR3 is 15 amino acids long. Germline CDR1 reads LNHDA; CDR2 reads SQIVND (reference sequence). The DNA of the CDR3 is TGTGCCAGTACTCTTAGCGGGGGCCCTTTCAATGAGCAGTTCTTC. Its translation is CASTLSGGPFNEQFF.

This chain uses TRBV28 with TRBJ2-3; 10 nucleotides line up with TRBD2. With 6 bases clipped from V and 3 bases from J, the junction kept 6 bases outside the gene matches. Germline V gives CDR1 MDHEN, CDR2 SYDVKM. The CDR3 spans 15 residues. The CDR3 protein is CASSQLSGGTDTQYF. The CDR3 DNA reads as TGTGCCAGCAGCCAACTTAGCGGGGGGACAGATACGCAGTATTTT.

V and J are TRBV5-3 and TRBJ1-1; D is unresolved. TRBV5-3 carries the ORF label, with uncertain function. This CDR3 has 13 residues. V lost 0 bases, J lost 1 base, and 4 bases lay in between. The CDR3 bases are TGTGCCAGAAGCTTGGCTACGAACACTGAAGCTTTCTTT. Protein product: CARSLATNTEAFF.

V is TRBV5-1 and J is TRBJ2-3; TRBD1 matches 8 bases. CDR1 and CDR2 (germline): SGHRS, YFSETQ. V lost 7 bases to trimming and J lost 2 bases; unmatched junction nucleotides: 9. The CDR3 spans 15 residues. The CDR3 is CASATGARDTDTQYF. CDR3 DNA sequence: TGCGCCAGCGCGACAGGGGCCAGAGACACAGATACGCAGTATTTT.

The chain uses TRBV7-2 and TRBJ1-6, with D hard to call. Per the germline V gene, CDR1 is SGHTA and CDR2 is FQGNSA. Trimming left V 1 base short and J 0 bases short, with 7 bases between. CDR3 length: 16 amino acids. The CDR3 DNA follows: TGTGCCAGCAGCTTAGTTGGAGTCTCCTATAATTCACCCCTCCACTTT. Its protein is CASSLVGVSYNSPLHF.